The next 13 T cell receptor beta chains were all read from a single sample in a study of cytomegalovirus exposure and HLA in healthy donors. PCR amplification relied on 60 Vbeta primers (plus 13 Jbeta primers). The table came from immunoSEQ multiplex PCR; TCRdb's copy has only in-frame clones and leaves some out. The table lists about 45,000 clones, about 78% of them singletons. The specimen was PBMCs. The receptors come from a woman aged 30 to 39 in good health and CMV-seronegative.

This clone was seen only a few times. In DNA form, the CDR3 reads TGCGCCAGCAGCTTAGGGACAGCGGAAAGTGGGAATGAGCAGTTCTTC. It codes for CASSLGTAESGNEQFF. The chain carries TRBV5-1 and TRBJ2-1; 7 bases map to TRBD1. The CDR3 contains 16 residues. V shed 2 bases, J shed 7 bases, and the junction held 12 bases outside the gene matches. CDR1 and CDR2 from the germline V gene are SGHRS and YFSETQ.

About this clone: This same CDR3 is encoded by further DNA sequences in the sample. The rearrangement links TRBV18 to TRBJ2-7, with 7 bases lining up with TRBD2. CDR1 and CDR2 from the germline V gene are KGHSH and LQKENI. V shed 4 bases and J 3 bases; nucleotides not matched to a gene: 0. The CDR3 sequence is 12 residues long. The DNA for the CDR3 is TGTGCCAGCTCACGGGACTACTACGAGCAGTACTTC. Protein sequence: CASSRDYYEQYF.

This chain links TRBV14 with TRBJ2-5; D is possibly TRBD1 (5 bases). This CDR3 has 15 amino acids. The germline V gene has CDR1 SGHDN and CDR2 FVKESK. V lost 3 bases and J 3 bases, leaving 14 bases between the germline ends. CDR3 residues: CASSQIGGREETQYF. The CDR3 region has the DNA TGTGCCAGCAGCCAGATCGGTGGCAGGGAAGAGACCCAGTACTTC.

The rearrangement links TRBV19 to TRBJ2-5; the match to TRBD1 covers 9 bases. The CDR3 is 14 amino acids. Germline trimming cut 5 bases from V and 5 bases from J; bases unmatched to any gene: 6. In germline, CDR1 is LNHDA, CDR2 SQIVND (reference sequence). The CDR3 is CASSGRDREETQYF. The CDR3 DNA is TGTGCCAGTAGTGGCCGGGACAGGGAGGAGACCCAGTACTTC.

This clone showed up just a few times. The CDR3: CASSIDGQGELFF. The CDR3 DNA is TGTGCCAGTAGTATAGATGGACAGGGGGAGCTGTTTTTT. This rearrangement joins TRBV19 to TRBJ2-2, with D perhaps matching TRBD1 (6 bases). The V end was cut by 0 bases, the J end by 8 bases, with 7 bases between. Germline V gene lookup returns CDR1 LNHDA and CDR2 SQIVND (reference sequence). CDR3 length: 13 amino acids.

DNA for the CDR3: TGTGCCTGGAGTTATAGCAATCAGCCCCAGCATTTT. Its protein is CAWSYSNQPQHF. This rearrangement joins TRBV30 to TRBJ1-5; D gene uncertain. Deletions cut 2 bases from V and 0 bases from J, with 2 bases between. The length of the CDR3 is 12 residues. CDR1 is GTSNPN, CDR2 SVGIG, per germline (reference sequence).

This chain links TRBV4-2 with TRBJ1-6, with TRBD1 matching 8 bases. Germline V gene lookup returns CDR1 LGHNA and CDR2 YNFKEQ. The CDR3 has 18 residues. The ends lost 1 base at V and 7 bases at J; junction bases unmatched: 12. CDR3 protein: CASSQASLGQGRNSPLHF. CDR3 DNA sequence: TGTGCCAGCAGCCAAGCCTCACTCGGACAGGGCCGGAATTCACCCCTCCACTTT.

The sample holds a few counts of this clone. This chain uses TRBV5-1 with TRBJ2-2, with D perhaps TRBD1 (5 bases). The ends were cut back, 5 bases at V and 3 bases at J, with 11 bases in the middle. The length of the CDR3 is 14 residues. Germline V gives CDR1 SGHRS, CDR2 YFSETQ. CDR3 DNA sequence: TGCGCCAGCAGTCTAGGGGTAGACACCGGGGAGCTGTTTTTT. Amino acid sequence: CASSLGVDTGELFF.

This clone was detected only once. V and J are TRBV5-1 and TRBJ1-2; 7 bases match TRBD1. The CDR3 extends over 14 amino acids. Germline trimming cut 4 bases from V and 2 bases from J; bases unmatched to any gene: 5. CDR1 is SGHRS and CDR2 is YFSETQ in the germline V gene. CDR3 amino acids: CASSPGTVNYGYTF. The CDR3 DNA sequence: TGCGCCAGCAGCCCCGGGACAGTCAACTATGGCTACACCTTC.

V gene TRBV13 combines with J gene TRBJ1-1, with D uncertain. V lost 0 bases and J lost 5, with 4 bases in between. Germline loops: CDR1 PRHDT, CDR2 FYEKMQ (reference sequence). The CDR3 has 12 amino acids. The CDR3 reads CASSLGRTEAFF. The CDR3 nucleotides are TGTGCCAGCAGCTTAGGGAGGACTGAAGCTTTCTTT.

This clone appeared a single time. The V gene is TRBV29-1, the J gene TRBJ2-1; D is unresolved. V was shortened by 7 bases and J by 6 bases, with 19 bases between the two germline ends. Germline assignment: CDR1 SQVTM and CDR2 ANQGSEA. CDR3 length equals 14 residues. The CDR3 nucleotides are TGCAGCGCGGTTCTCGGTCGGTTGGTCAATGAGCAGTTCTTC. Protein sequence: CSAVLGRLVNEQFF.

The J gene is TRBJ1-4, the V gene TRBV7-9; D gene ambiguous. The germline gives CDR1 SEHNR, CDR2 FQNEAQ (reference sequence). The CDR3 loop spans 13 amino acids. Trimming stripped 5 bases from V and 5 bases from J, with 9 bases between. The CDR3 DNA is TGTGCCAGCAGCCCCCCCGGGAATGAAAAACTGTTTTTT. This translates into CASSPPGNEKLFF.

CDR3 sequence (DNA): TGTGCCAGCAGCCCCTCCCGGCAGGGCCCCGAGCAGTACTTC. It encodes CASSPSRQGPEQYF. V gene TRBV28 combines with J gene TRBJ2-7, with D perhaps matching TRBD1 (5 bases). V lost 6 bases, J lost 6 bases, and 18 bases lay in between. The CDR3 loop spans 14 amino acids. CDR1 MDHEN and CDR2 SYDVKM come from the germline V gene.